Below are 10 T cell receptor beta chains sequenced from a single sample in a study of ipilimumab plus nivolumab after autologous stem cell transplantation. TCRdb's copy holds only in-frame clones and misses some; the assay was immunoSEQ multiplex PCR. The sample contains 15,000 or so clones, approximately 75% of which appear only once. Specimen: PBMCs, collected in a trial of ipilimumab plus nivolumab as post-transplant consolidation. These receptors were collected from a male donor with diffuse large B-cell lymphoma.

This sequence joins TRBV4-1 and TRBJ2-7; D is perhaps TRBD2 (6 bases). The V gene's germline CDR1 is MGHRA and CDR2 YSYEKL. CDR3 size: 14 residues. V dropped 4 bases and J dropped 6 bases, with 16 bases sitting between them. As DNA, the CDR3 is TGCGCCAGCAGCCTTCGGGACCGGGACTTCGAGCAGTACTTC. Encoded protein: CASSLRDRDFEQYF.

The V gene is TRBV4-1, the J gene TRBJ1-1, with TRBD1 identical over 8 bases. The CDR3 contains 14 residues. V gave up 3 bases and J gave up 1 base; unmatched junction bases: 1. Germline V gene lookup returns CDR1 MGHRA and CDR2 YSYEKL. The CDR3 DNA sequence: TGCGCCAGCAGCCAGGGACAGGCGAACACTGAAGCTTTCTTT. Amino acids: CASSQGQANTEAFF.

Only a few counts were recorded for this clone. The CDR3 DNA is TGTGCCAGCAGCACCCCGGGACTAGCGGGAGGATCTAGCACAGATACGCAGTATTTT. Protein product: CASSTPGLAGGSSTDTQYF. This chain links TRBV7-9 with TRBJ2-3, with 15 nucleotides matching TRBD2. J lost 0 bases, V lost 5 bases, and 9 bases had no gene match. The germline CDR1 and CDR2 sequences are SEHNR and FQNEAQ (reference sequence). The CDR3 is 19 residues long.

The chain uses TRBV7-9 and TRBJ2-2; 7 bases are shared with TRBD2. Germline V gene lookup returns CDR1 SEHNR and CDR2 FQNEAQ (reference sequence). CDR3 length equals 16 residues. The V and J ends lost 3 bases and 6 bases, in that order; junction bases with no gene match: 10. CDR3 region: CASSLIFGGGPGELFF. The CDR3 DNA sequence: TGTGCCAGCAGCTTGATTTTCGGCGGGGGACCCGGGGAGCTGTTTTTT.

This chain uses TRBV10-3 with TRBJ2-7; no firm D call. The CDR3 runs 12 residues. V was cut by 4 bases and J by 6 bases, with 10 bases left in between. Looked up from germline, CDR1 is ENHRY and CDR2 is SYGVKD. The CDR3 DNA reads TGTGCCATCAGTGCCCACTCGGGCGAGCAGTACTTC. The encoded protein is CAISAHSGEQYF.

The chain links TRBV23-1 to TRBJ1-3; D gene unclear. TRBV23-1 is treated as an ORF (open reading frame) with a function not yet certain. Trimming cost V 3 bases and J 1 base, with 16 bases left between them. This CDR3 spans 17 amino acids. This CDR3 reads CASSHTQYRRSGNTIYF. The CDR3 bases are TGCGCCAGCAGTCACACCCAATACAGAAGATCTGGAAACACCATATATTTT.

V is TRBV5-6 and J is TRBJ1-2; D gene unclear. CDR1 and CDR2 from the germline V gene are SGHDT and YYEEEE. V lost 5 bases, J lost 0 bases, and 23 bases lay in between. The CDR3 is 18 amino acids. The CDR3 sequence is CASSSPVNDGRANYGYTF. The CDR3 DNA follows: TGTGCCAGCAGTTCCCCCGTAAATGACGGACGAGCTAACTATGGCTACACCTTC.

The chain has TRBV29-1 and TRBJ2-7; D is possibly TRBD1 or TRBD2 (5 bases each). The CDR3 sequence is 15 residues long. Germline CDR1 is SQVTM and CDR2 is ANQGSEA. The V gene lost 1 base and the J gene lost 3 bases, with 16 bases spanning the gap. The CDR3 coding sequence is TGCAGCGTTGAAGGGCTCCGGGACCAGGGCTACGAGCAGTACTTC. It encodes CSVEGLRDQGYEQYF.

This chain uses TRBV4-2 with TRBJ2-5, with D possibly being TRBD2 (6 bases). Germline lookup yields CDR1 LGHNA and CDR2 YNFKEQ. The CDR3 length is 15 residues. Trimming removed 3 bases at V and 3 bases at J, with 14 bases between. The CDR3 bases are TGTGCCAGCAGCCAGCCTTCTAGCGCAAAAGAGACCCAGTACTTC. Translating gives CASSQPSSAKETQYF.

The chain recombines TRBV11-1 with TRBJ2-7; D is perhaps TRBD2 (5 bases). The V and J ends lost 1 base and 0 bases respectively, with 7 bases between them. The CDR3 consists of 14 residues. Germline CDR1 reads SGHAT; CDR2 reads FQDESV (reference sequence). The CDR3 DNA sequence: TGTGCCAGCAGCTTAGAGGGAGACTCCTACGAGCAGTACTTC. It specifies CASSLEGDSYEQYF.